Below, one T cell receptor beta chain is given with its context. Its specificity is unknown. The data were taken from a study of spatial heterogeneity in lung cancer. The overall study: Matched bulk RNA-seq provided a T cell module score, and TCR transcript counts in tumor regions correlated strongly with it.

The time point here: sample taken at primary tumor resection. From tumor, nontumor lung or frozen PBMC, whole RNA was taken unsorted for sequencing. The library protocol tagged each TCR cDNA with a unique molecular identifier. TCRdb re-called the 5' RACE reads with MiXCR, one entry per CDR3 protein. Among 9,000 to 13,000 distinct CDR3 sequences, 9.5% to 13% were seen once, and the ten largest hold roughly 12%. The CDR3 sequence is 14 residues long. Trimming cost V 4 bases and J 1 base, with 11 bases left between them. The germline V gene has CDR1 SQVTM and CDR2 ANQGSEA. Study observations and caveats: The number of expanded tumor alpha and beta chains correlated with mutation number.

The starting material was lung tumor tissue, obtained at surgery. The receptor comes from a female donor with early-stage non-small cell lung cancer. J is TRBJ2-4 and V is TRBV29-1; perhaps D is TRBD1 or TRBD2 (5 bases each). Here the CDR3 DNA reads TGCAGCGTTGCATTAGGGACGGCCAAAAACATTCAGTACTTC. Protein product: CSVALGTAKNIQYF.